What follows are 7 T cell receptor beta chains derived from one specimen sequenced in a study of blood T cell repertoires in COVID-19. The repertoire was sequenced with immunoSEQ multiplex PCR; TCRdb's copy has only in-frame clones and lacks some. The sample yields some 320,000 clones, over 85% seen once. Specimen: PBMCs or T cells enriched from blood (not recorded which). Receptors originate from a woman aged 50 to 65 who had been exposed to COVID-19.

This chain links TRBV18 with TRBJ2-7, with D perhaps TRBD1 (5 bases). The CDR3 consists of 15 residues. The V end lost 6 bases, the J end lost 5 bases, and 20 bases lay between the germline ends. CDR1 KGHSH and CDR2 LQKENI come from the germline V gene. CDR3 residues: CASSRSSGSLDEQYF. In DNA, the CDR3 is TGTGCCAGCTCCCGGTCTTCAGGGTCATTGGACGAGCAGTACTTC.

J is TRBJ1-2 and V is TRBV29-1; 8 bases agree with TRBD1. Trimming cost V 3 bases and J 3 bases; bases outside gene matches: 18. The CDR3 consists of 18 residues. The germline gives CDR1 SQVTM, CDR2 ANQGSEA. The CDR3 nucleotides read TGCAGCGTTGATAGGCCCTGGGACAGGAGCACATCTCACTATGGCTACACCTTC. It is translated as CSVDRPWDRSTSHYGYTF.

This clone showed up just once. V and J are TRBV28 and TRBJ2-7, with 9 bases aligning to TRBD2. V shed 5 bases and J 0 bases; nucleotides not matched to a gene: 8. The length of the CDR3 is 16 residues. Germline V lookup: CDR1 MDHEN, CDR2 SYDVKM. In DNA form, the CDR3 reads TGTGCCAGCAGTGTCGCCGGACTAGCGAGCTCCTACGAGCAGTACTTC. It yields the protein CASSVAGLASSYEQYF.

The chain uses TRBV2 and TRBJ1-1; TRBD1 matches 7 bases. J gave up 1 base and V 6 bases, and 8 bases lay outside the gene matches. The CDR3 contains 15 residues. Per the germline V gene, CDR1 is SNHLY and CDR2 is FYNNEI. This CDR3 reads CASRSQDRPNTEAFF. Written as DNA, the CDR3 is TGTGCCAGCAGGTCCCAGGACAGGCCGAACACTGAAGCTTTCTTT. The complete variable domain, with remaining parts taken from reference TRBV2 and TRBJ1-1, reads EPEVTQTPSHQVTQMGQEVILRCVPISNHLYFYWYRQILGQKVEFLVSFYNNEISEKSEIFDDQFSVERPDGSNFTLKIRSTKLEDSAMYFCASRSQDRPNTEAFFGQGTRLTVV.

CDR3 DNA sequence: TGTGCCAGCAGCCAAAGGGGGATGAATGCTGAAGCTTTCTTT. Protein sequence: CASSQRGMNAEAFF. V usage is TRBV4-2 and J usage is TRBJ1-1, with a weak D call TRBD1 (6 bases). CDR3 length: 14 residues. CDR1 is LGHNA and CDR2 is YNFKEQ in the germline V gene. Trimming stripped 2 bases from V and 6 bases from J, with 13 bases between.

This rearrangement joins TRBV3-1 (or the pseudogene TRBV3-2) to TRBJ2-2; perhaps TRBD2 as D (5 bases). Trimming stripped 4 bases from V and 6 bases from J, with 9 bases between. The germline CDR1 and CDR2 sequences are LGHDT and YNNKEL (reference sequence). The CDR3 spans 13 residues. CDR3: CASSPLGAGELFF. CDR3 sequence (DNA): TGTGCCAGCAGCCCACTCGGGGCCGGGGAGCTGTTTTTT.

This chain connects TRBV6-1 to TRBJ1-5; D is perhaps TRBD1 (6 bases). CDR3 length: 14 residues. CDR1 and CDR2 from the germline V gene are MNHNS and SASEGT. Deletions cut 1 base from V and 7 bases from J, with 11 bases between. CDR3 in DNA: TGTGCCAGCAGTGAAGACAGGGATAGACAGCCCCAGCATTTT. Residues: CASSEDRDRQPQHF.